Below are 22 T cell receptor beta chains sequenced from a single sample in a study of cytomegalovirus exposure and HLA in healthy donors. Data came from immunoSEQ multiplex PCR; TCRdb stores just in-frame clones and leaves some out. The data hold about 98,000 clones, with about 95% observed a single time. The sequenced sample was PBMCs. The origin of the receptors is a woman aged 18-29 years in good health and CMV-seronegative.

The chain couples TRBV6-1 to TRBJ2-7, with a possible D match to TRBD1 (6 bases). This CDR3 contains 14 residues. The germline V gene encodes CDR1 MNHNS and CDR2 SASEGT. V was pared by 7 bases and J by 2 bases, with 15 bases between. This CDR3 is CASKSIWDTYEQYF. CDR3 in DNA: TGTGCCAGCAAGAGCATTTGGGACACCTACGAGCAGTACTTC.

V gene TRBV4-2 combines with J gene TRBJ1-5; weak D call: TRBD1 (6 bases). The germline V gene encodes CDR1 LGHNA and CDR2 YNFKEQ. This CDR3 is 17 amino acids long. Trimming cost V 3 bases and J 0 bases, with 15 bases left between them. Written as DNA, the CDR3 is TGTGCCAGCAGCCAGACACAGGGATTTTATAGCAATCAGCCCCAGCATTTT. Its protein is CASSQTQGFYSNQPQHF.

This sequence joins TRBV19 and TRBJ2-7; TRBD2 aligns across 12 bases. The CDR3 consists of 17 residues. After removal of 4 bases from V and 3 bases from J, the junction contained 10 bases not matched to a gene. Germline values: CDR1 LNHDA, CDR2 SQIVND (reference sequence). The CDR3 nucleotides read TGTGCCAGTAGTACCCGGACTAGCGGGACGGTATACTACGAGCAGTACTTC. Residues: CASSTRTSGTVYYEQYF. Drawing the rest from reference TRBV19 and TRBJ2-7, the complete variable domain is DGGITQSPKYLFRKEGQNVTLSCEQNLNHDAMYWYRQDPGQGLRLIYYSQIVNDFQKGDIAEGYSVSREKKESFPLTVTSAQKNPTAFYLCASSTRTSGTVYYEQYFGPGTRLTVT.

CDR3 amino acids: CSVVGLAGEGGELFF. The CDR3 nucleotides are TGCAGCGTTGTGGGCCTAGCGGGAGAGGGGGGGGAGCTGTTTTTT. This chain joins TRBV29-1 and TRBJ2-2; TRBD2 aligns across 10 bases. The germline V gene has CDR1 SQVTM and CDR2 ANQGSEA. This CDR3 spans 15 amino acids. The V gene end was trimmed by 4 bases and the J gene end by 8 bases; junction bases not matched to a gene: 10.

The rearrangement uses TRBV9 and TRBJ1-2, with D perhaps matching TRBD1 (6 bases). CDR1 is SGDLS, CDR2 YYNGEE, per germline. V lost 3 bases, J lost 5 bases, and 11 bases lay in between. CDR3 size: 13 residues. The CDR3 here is CASSGAQGYGYTF. Written as DNA, the CDR3 is TGTGCCAGCAGCGGGGCACAGGGTTATGGCTACACCTTC.

The chain has TRBV27 and TRBJ1-6; no clear D. The CDR3 runs 13 residues. Trimming stripped 3 bases from V and 7 bases from J, with 7 bases between. CDR1 and CDR2 (germline): MNHEY, SMNVEV (reference sequence). The CDR3 sequence: CASSLLENSPLHF. The CDR3 nucleotides read TGTGCCAGCAGTTTGTTAGAGAATTCACCCCTCCACTTT.

This sequence joins TRBV5-6 and TRBJ2-5; TRBD1 agrees at 8 bases. This CDR3 contains 15 residues. J was trimmed by 2 bases and V by 4 bases; bases with no gene match: 7. CDR1 and CDR2 (germline): SGHDT, YYEEEE. The CDR3 reads CASSRLDREQETQYF. The CDR3 DNA reads as TGTGCCAGCAGCCGCTTGGACAGGGAACAAGAGACCCAGTACTTC. The variable domain in full, with the rest retrieved from reference TRBV5-6 and TRBJ2-5, is DAGVTQSPTHLIKTRGQQVTLRCSPKSGHDTVSWYQQALGQGPQFIFQYYEEEERQRGNFPDRFSGHQFPNYSSELNVNALLLGDSALYLCASSRLDREQETQYFGPGTRLLVL.

The chain combines TRBV27 with TRBJ1-1; no clear D gene. Trimming left V 0 bases short and J 1 base short, with 6 bases between. Germline CDR1 is MNHEY and CDR2 is SMNVEV (reference sequence). This CDR3 comprises 14 residues. The CDR3 sequence is CASSLSAGNTEAFF. CDR3 DNA sequence: TGTGCCAGCAGTTTATCGGCAGGGAACACTGAAGCTTTCTTT.

V gene TRBV6-4 combines with J gene TRBJ1-6; D unclear. V dropped 8 bases and J dropped 0 bases, with 11 bases sitting between them. This CDR3 has 15 residues. Germline loops: CDR1 MRHNA, CDR2 SNTAGT. CDR3 nucleotide sequence: TGTGCCAGCCGGACGGGGAGCTCCTATAATTCACCCCTCCACTTT. Translation gives CASRTGSSYNSPLHF.

The J gene is TRBJ2-7, the V gene TRBV7-9; possibly TRBD2 for D (6 bases). The CDR3 runs to 17 residues. The germline CDR1 and CDR2 sequences are SEHNR and FQNEAQ (reference sequence). V lost 2 bases and J lost 0, with 17 bases in between. CDR3 sequence: CASSLRAGEPSSYEQYF. The CDR3 nucleotides read TGTGCCAGCAGCTTAAGAGCGGGCGAGCCGAGCTCCTACGAGCAGTACTTC.

V usage is TRBV7-6 and J usage is TRBJ2-7; 8 bases line up with TRBD1. The trim removed 5 bases at V and 3 bases at J, leaving 24 bases unmatched. CDR1 and CDR2 (germline): SGHVS, FNYEAQ. This CDR3 comprises 20 residues. The CDR3 is CASSPDLLMAEDRELYEQYF. The CDR3, as DNA: TGTGCCAGCAGCCCCGACCTACTGATGGCCGAGGACAGGGAACTCTACGAGCAGTACTTC.

A single count supports this clone. This chain uses TRBV6-5 with TRBJ2-7; D remains ambiguous. The CDR3 contains 15 residues. The germline V gene has CDR1 MNHEY and CDR2 SVGAGI. V was clipped by 1 base and J by 1 base, with 11 bases between them. CDR3 region: CASSYFSGTSYEQYF. The CDR3 DNA sequence: TGTGCCAGCAGTTACTTTTCCGGTACTTCCTACGAGCAGTACTTC.

The V gene is TRBV7-3, the J gene TRBJ2-3; TRBD1 agrees at 9 bases. The CDR3 loop spans 17 amino acids. From germline, CDR1 is SGHTA and CDR2 FQGTGA. V was pared by 2 bases and J by 4 bases, with 10 bases of the junction left unmatched. The CDR3 DNA reads TGTGCCAGCAGCTTATATGTCGAGGGGACAGGGTCAGATACGCAGTATTTT. Translation: CASSLYVEGTGSDTQYF.

The V call is TRBV6-1, the J call TRBJ2-5; unclear D gene. Germline V gene lookup returns CDR1 MNHNS and CDR2 SASEGT. V was clipped by 11 bases and J by 5 bases, with 18 bases between them. This CDR3 is 13 amino acids long. DNA for the CDR3: TGTGCCGGTGCGGAAGGTTCGTCGGAGACCCAGTACTTC. Translating it yields CAGAEGSSETQYF.

This clone was observed a few times. V gene TRBV5-4 combines with J gene TRBJ1-1; 7 bases align to TRBD1. The CDR3 has 14 amino acids. V gave up 5 bases and J gave up 2 bases; unmatched junction bases: 6. The germline gives CDR1 SGHNT, CDR2 YYREEE (reference sequence). CDR3 region: CASSPGQSNTEAFF. CDR3 nucleotides: TGTGCCAGCAGTCCGGGACAGAGCAACACTGAAGCTTTCTTT.

The CDR3 DNA reads TGTGCCAGCAGTGAATGGGCTAGCGGAGCGAACACCGGGGAGCTGTTTTTT. It specifies CASSEWASGANTGELFF. This chain uses TRBV2 with TRBJ2-2, with 7 bases that match TRBD2. Germline V lookup: CDR1 SNHLY, CDR2 FYNNEI. The V gene end was trimmed by 2 bases and the J gene end by 0 bases; junction bases not matched to a gene: 6. The CDR3 has 17 residues.

This chain links TRBV12-5 with TRBJ2-6; D gene uncertain. V lost 0 bases, J lost 0 bases, and 6 bases lay in between. Per the germline V gene, CDR1 is LGHNT and CDR2 is FRNRAP. The CDR3 covers 16 residues. CDR3 DNA: TGTGCTAGTGGTTTGGTAATGAGCTCTGGGGCCAACGTCCTGACTTTC. This translates into CASGLVMSSGANVLTF.

The CDR3 here is CASTKRPIRDWYSGELFF. CDR3 DNA sequence: TGTGCCAGTACCAAGCGCCCCATCCGGGACTGGTACTCCGGGGAGCTGTTTTTT. The genes are TRBV19 and TRBJ2-2, with D possibly matching TRBD2 (6 bases). Trimming took off 7 bases at V and 6 bases at J, with 27 bases between the two ends. CDR3 length: 18 residues. Germline CDR1 LNHDA, CDR2 SQIVND (reference sequence).

J is TRBJ2-2 and V is TRBV7-9, with D possibly TRBD2 on 6 matching bases. The CDR3 covers 12 residues. The V gene's germline CDR1 is SEHNR and CDR2 FQNEAQ (reference sequence). The ends were cut back, 7 bases at V and 7 bases at J, with 10 bases in the middle. This CDR3 is CASTLAHGELFF. The CDR3 DNA is TGTGCCAGCACGCTAGCGCACGGGGAGCTGTTTTTT.

The V and J genes are TRBV5-6 and TRBJ1-5; no clear D gene. Germline CDR1 and CDR2: SGHDT and YYEEEE. The ends were cut back, 1 base at V and 3 bases at J, with 14 bases in the middle. CDR3 size: 16 residues. The CDR3 DNA reads as TGTGCCAGCAGCTTGCAGTCGCAGTCTTCCAATCAGCCCCAGCATTTT. Amino acid sequence: CASSLQSQSSNQPQHF.

The chain is built from TRBV4-1 and TRBJ2-2; 8 positions agree with TRBD1. Looked up from germline, CDR1 is MGHRA and CDR2 is YSYEKL. The CDR3 has 17 amino acids. The V segment lost 3 bases and the J segment 5 bases; nucleotides outside the gene matches: 11. The CDR3 is CASSHVRGRGRTGELFF. The DNA for the CDR3 is TGCGCCAGCAGCCATGTCCGGGGCAGGGGGCGTACCGGGGAGCTGTTTTTT.

The chain joins TRBV19 to TRBJ2-2, with 14 bases fitting TRBD2. There are 16 residues in the CDR3. Germline V gives CDR1 LNHDA, CDR2 SQIVND (reference sequence). Trimming cost V 7 bases and J 7 bases; bases outside gene matches: 8. In DNA form, the CDR3 reads TGTGCCAGTAATGCACCGGGACTAGCGGGAGACGGGGAGCTGTTTTTT. This translates into CASNAPGLAGDGELFF.